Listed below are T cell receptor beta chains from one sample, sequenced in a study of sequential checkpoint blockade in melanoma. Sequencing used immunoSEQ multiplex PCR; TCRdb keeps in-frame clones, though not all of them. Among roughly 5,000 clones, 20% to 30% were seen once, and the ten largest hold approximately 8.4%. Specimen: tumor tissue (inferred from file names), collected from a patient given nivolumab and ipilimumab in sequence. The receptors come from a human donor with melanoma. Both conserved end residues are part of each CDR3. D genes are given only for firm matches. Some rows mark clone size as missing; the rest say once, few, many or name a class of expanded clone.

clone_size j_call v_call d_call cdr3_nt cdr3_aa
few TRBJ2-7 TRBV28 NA TGTGCCAGCAGCCCCAGCTACAGGGTTTCCGAGCAGTACTTC CASSPSYRVSEQYF
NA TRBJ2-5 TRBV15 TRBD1 TGTGCCACCAGCAGGGGACAGGGACAAGAGACCCAGTACTTC CATSRGQGQETQYF
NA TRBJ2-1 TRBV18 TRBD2 TGTGCCAGCTCAACGGGACTAGCGGGGATAGGCGATGAGCAGTTCTTC CASSTGLAGIGDEQFF
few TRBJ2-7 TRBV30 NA TGTGCCTGGAGTGTAGTCAGGCCATACGAGCAGTACTTC CAWSVVRPYEQYF
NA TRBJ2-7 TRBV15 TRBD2 TGTGCCACCAGCCCCGGACTAGCGTCTTACGAGCAGTACTTC CATSPGLASYEQYF
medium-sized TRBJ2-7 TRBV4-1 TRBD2 TGCGCCAGCAGCCAAGAGGAACTAGCGGGGCCCGAGCAGTACTTC CASSQEELAGPEQYF
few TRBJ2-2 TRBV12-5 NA TGTGCCAGCAAGACTATCCCCCCCACCGGAGGCGGGGAGCTGTTTTTT CASKTIPPTGGGELFF
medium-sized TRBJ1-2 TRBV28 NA TGTGCCAGCAGTTTAACGGGGAAGGTCCGGAGGGGCTACACCTTC CASSLTGKVRRGYTF
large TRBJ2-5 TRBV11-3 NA TGTGCCAGCAGCTTAGAAGGCAGGGTCCAAGAGACCCAGTACTTC CASSLEGRVQETQYF
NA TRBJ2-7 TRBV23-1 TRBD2 TGCGCCAGCAGTCAACCCCGGAGCGGGGGGCCCTACGAGCAGTACTTC CASSQPRSGGPYEQYF
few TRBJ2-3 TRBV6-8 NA TGTGCCAGCAGTTACTCGAGTTATGGGACAGGGGTACTAGCGGGGACGAGCGATACGCAGTATTTT CASSYSSYGTGVLAGTSDTQYF
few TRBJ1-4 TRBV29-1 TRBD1 TGCAGCGTTGAAGGGGAGTGGACAGGGGGAAATGAAAAACTGTTTTTT CSVEGEWTGGNEKLFF
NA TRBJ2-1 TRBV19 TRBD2 TGTGCCTCAGCGGGGGGGCATAATGAGCAGTTCTTC CASAGGHNEQFF
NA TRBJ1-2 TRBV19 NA TGTGCCAGTAGTATAGCAGGGGAATTCTATGGCTACACCTTC CASSIAGEFYGYTF
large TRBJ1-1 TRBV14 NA TGTGCCAGCAGCCAATTAGAGGGCGGGCGGACTGAAGCTTTCTTT CASSQLEGGRTEAFF
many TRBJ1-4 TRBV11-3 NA TGTGCCAGCAGCCCAATAGACGGTAATGAAAAACTGTTTTTT CASSPIDGNEKLFF
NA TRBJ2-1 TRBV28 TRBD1 TGTGCCAGCAGTAAGTCTTGGACAGGGCTCGGCAATGAGCAGTTCTTC CASSKSWTGLGNEQFF
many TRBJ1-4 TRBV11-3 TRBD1 TGTGCCAGCAGCTCGACAGGGTTCGGTGAAAAACTGTTTTTT CASSSTGFGEKLFF
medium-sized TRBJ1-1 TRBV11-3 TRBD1 TGTGCCAGCGGACCACAGGGGGGAAACACTGAAGCTTTCTTT CASGPQGGNTEAFF
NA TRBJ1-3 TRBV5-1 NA TGCGCCAGCAGCTTGGCCTTGTCAGGGGGAAACACCATATATTTT CASSLALSGGNTIYF
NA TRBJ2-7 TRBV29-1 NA TGCAGCGTTGAAGTCACCTCTCCCATCTACGAGCAGTACTTC CSVEVTSPIYEQYF
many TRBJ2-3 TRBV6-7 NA TGTGCCAGCAGTGAGCCGGGGGGCCCCTATTTT CASSEPGGPYF
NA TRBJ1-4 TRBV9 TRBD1 TGTGCCAGCAGCGACGACAGGGTTGGGACTAATGAAAAACTGTTTTTT CASSDDRVGTNEKLFF
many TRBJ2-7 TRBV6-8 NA TGTGCCACAAACAGGGACATCCAGCGCGAGCAGTACTTC CATNRDIQREQYF
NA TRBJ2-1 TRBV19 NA TGTGCCAGTAGTTCTCCGTTTCGGGGATACAATGAGCAGTTCTTC CASSSPFRGYNEQFF
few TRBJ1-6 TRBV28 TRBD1 TGTGCCAGCAGTCCCCCACAGGGGAATAATTCACCCCTCCACTTT CASSPPQGNNSPLHF
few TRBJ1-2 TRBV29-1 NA TGCAGCGTTGGGGACATCGGTGGGTATGGCTACACCTTC CSVGDIGGYGYTF
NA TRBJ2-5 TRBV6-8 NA TGTGCCAGCAGTTACCGGGAGTCACAAGAGACCCAGTACTTC CASSYRESQETQYF
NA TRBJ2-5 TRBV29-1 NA TGCAGCGTGACCCGAGCGATGGGCGGACCGGAGACCCAGTACTTC CSVTRAMGGPETQYF
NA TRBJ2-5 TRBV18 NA TGTGCCAGCTCACGTATGGTACTGGGGGCTAGCGAGACCCAGTACTTC CASSRMVLGASETQYF
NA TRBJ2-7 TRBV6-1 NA TGTGCCAGCAGTGAAGCGGGGTGGACCCTCGGGGGCTACGAGCAGTACTTC CASSEAGWTLGGYEQYF
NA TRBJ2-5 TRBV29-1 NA TGCAGCGTACCCAAAACGGCCCTAGAGACCCAGTACTTC CSVPKTALETQYF
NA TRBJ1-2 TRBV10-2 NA TGCGCCAGCAGTGAGTCGAAAAGGGGATATCCTAACTATGGCTACACCTTC CASSESKRGYPNYGYTF
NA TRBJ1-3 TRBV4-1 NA TGCGCCAGCAGCCAAGATGTGGGCCGCTCTGGAAACACCATATATTTT CASSQDVGRSGNTIYF
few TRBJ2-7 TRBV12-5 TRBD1 TGTGCTAGTGGGCGGACAGGGACATACGAGCAGTACTTC CASGRTGTYEQYF
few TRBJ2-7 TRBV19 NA TGTGCCAGTAGTCCGACAGTTCCCTACGAGCAGTACTTC CASSPTVPYEQYF
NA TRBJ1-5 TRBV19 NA TGTGCCAGTAGAACCACAGGGCCCAGTGGTTGGAATCAGCCCCAGCATTTT CASRTTGPSGWNQPQHF
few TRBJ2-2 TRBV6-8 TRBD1 TGTGCCAGCAGTGCAATAGACAGGGTCAATATCGGGGAGCTGTTTTTT CASSAIDRVNIGELFF
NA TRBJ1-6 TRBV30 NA TGTGCCTGGGCCGAGGTAAATTCACCCCTCCACTTT CAWAEVNSPLHF
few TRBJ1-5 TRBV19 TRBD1 TGTGCCAGTAGCCACAGGGGTTGGGGCAATCAGCCCCAGCATTTT CASSHRGWGNQPQHF
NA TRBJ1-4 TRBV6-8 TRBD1 TGTGCCAGCAGTCAACAGGGGGAAAAACTGTTTTTT CASSQQGEKLFF
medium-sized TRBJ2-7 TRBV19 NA TGTGCCAGTAGTCCCGGACCGACCTACGAGCAGTACTTC CASSPGPTYEQYF